This TCR beta chain was recovered during a study of Graves' ophthalmopathy and Graves' hyperthyroidism. Aged 18 to 65, the patients with hyperthyroidism had under 2 months' duration and were newly diagnosed. RNA served as the template for amplifying TCR beta CDR3 regions. A first-round RT-PCR used HTBI primers, followed by a second-round multiplex PCR. TCRdb reanalysed the multiplex PCR reads using MiXCR and keeps one entry per CDR3 protein. The sample lists 500,000 to 600,000 distinct CDR3 sequences, 39% seen once, with 3.5% to 5% in the top ten. This clonotype showed up just a few times. Antigen unknown. The study, taken as a whole, reports: Blood also contained most of the expanded thyroid clonotypes above 0.001 frequency.

The receptor was isolated from an adult man with Graves' hyperthyroidism. Sequencing input: peripheral blood or thyroid tissue (not recorded which).

The CDR3 DNA reads as TGTGCCAGCAGCTTAGGGTTTGTCTTCGGCGGGGATCCAAGCTCCTACGAGCAGTACTTC. Translation: CASSLGFVFGGDPSSYEQYF. This chain uses TRBV7-9 with TRBJ2-7; D might be TRBD2 (6 bases). Trimming removed 1 base at V and 0 bases at J, with 25 bases between. CDR3 length: 20 residues. CDR1 is SEHNR, CDR2 FQNEAQ, per germline (reference sequence).